This T cell receptor beta chain was observed in a study of siplizumab effects on memory and regulatory T cells. Study results and caveats: Naive T cells, seemingly more diverse than memory cells, seemed major alloresponse contributors. Under siplizumab, an average roughly 69% of mappable alloreactive CD4+ clones were Treg-derived, compared with under 35% in controls.

Germline CDR1 MGHRA, CDR2 YSYEKL. Trimming took 4 bases from V and 5 from J; bases not matched to a gene: 7. The length of the CDR3 is 14 residues. The repertoire was sequenced with immunoSEQ multiplex PCR; TCRdb's copy has only in-frame clones and lacks some. This table holds 70,000 or so clones, about 90% found once. Concerning this clone: Its target is not known.

V usage is TRBV4-1 and J usage is TRBJ2-5, with 7 bases fitting TRBD1. The sample comprised CD8+ T cells sorted from blood. The receptor's source is a human donor in good health. Here the CDR3 reads CASSPNRGQETQYF. The CDR3 DNA reads TGCGCCAGCAGCCCAAACAGGGGCCAGGAGACCCAGTACTTC.